This TCR beta chain was obtained from a study of T-cell memory formation after mild COVID-19. Broader study findings: Some clones that responded were present in memory (sampled pre-infection), which suggests cross-reactive memory joined. A balance of CD4 and CD8 characterized clones contracting day 15 to 85, whereas later expanders leaned CD4+. Mostly located in CM and EM were contracting CD4+ clones, with contracting CD8+ clones located in EMRA.

5'RACE primed from the constant segment yielded TCR alpha and TCR beta cDNA libraries bearing sample barcodes and UMIs. TCRdb re-analysed the 5' RACE reads in MiXCR, keeping a single row per CDR3 protein. Of roughly 380,000 distinct CDR3 sequences listed, around 30% are singletons. The count of this clonotype is one. Its antigen is as yet unknown. Germline loops: CDR1 LNHDA, CDR2 SQIVND (reference sequence). V lost 5 bases and J lost 10; bases outside the gene matches: 19. The CDR3 length is 16 residues. The sequence came from an adult woman who had mild COVID-19 (a few samples of this study predate the infection). Cell type and time point are not known. The chain employs TRBV19 and TRBJ1-1; 7 positions agree with TRBD1. Sequencing was done on a sample of PBMCs or a T cell subset sorted from them (not recorded which). This chain's CDR3 is CASSDWIRGMNRGAFF. The DNA for the CDR3 is TGTGCCAGTAGTGATTGGATAAGGGGAATGAACAGGGGAGCTTTCTTT.